The 27 T cell receptor beta chains in this list originate from one sample, sequenced in a study of T cells after posttransplantation cyclophosphamide. Method: immunoSEQ multiplex PCR; TCRdb's copy keeps in-frame clones and lacks some. This sample includes nearly 25,000 clones with no singletons; its ten biggest clones take up 4.4%. Sample: PBMCs. The receptors were sampled from a woman aged 50 to 60 in good health, CMV-negative, and a related stem cell transplant donor.

This clone was seen ten or more times. This chain uses TRBV7-7 with TRBJ2-3, with D possibly TRBD2 on 6 matching bases. The CDR3 sequence is 19 residues long. Germline loops: CDR1 SSHAT, CDR2 FNYEAQ (reference sequence). The germline V and J ends were trimmed by 2 bases and 5 bases, with 26 bases remaining between them. The CDR3 reads CASSLRPPALARREDTQYF. The DNA of the CDR3 is TGTGCCAGCAGCTTACGTCCCCCGGCGCTAGCCCGGAGGGAAGATACGCAGTATTTT.

Many counts were recorded for this clone. The genes are TRBV5-4 and TRBJ2-3, with 7 bases aligning to TRBD1. Germline V gives CDR1 SGHNT, CDR2 YYREEE (reference sequence). This CDR3 has 16 amino acids. V was clipped by 4 bases and J by 4 bases; unmatched bases: 12. CDR3 in amino acids: CASSAPTGVTSDTQYF. The CDR3 region has the DNA TGTGCCAGCAGCGCACCAACAGGGGTGACATCAGATACGCAGTATTTT.

This clone was observed many times. The chain recombines TRBV6-1 with TRBJ1-1, with 9 bases identical to TRBD1. Germline trimming cut 0 bases from V and 10 bases from J; bases unmatched to any gene: 6. Germline CDR1 MNHNS, CDR2 SASEGT. CDR3 size: 14 residues. The CDR3 region is CASSEAETTGGAFF. DNA for the CDR3: TGTGCCAGCAGTGAAGCCGAAACGACAGGGGGAGCTTTCTTT.

At least ten counts were recorded for this clone. V gene TRBV9 combines with J gene TRBJ1-2; 9 bases are shared with TRBD1. Looked up from germline, CDR1 is SGDLS and CDR2 is YYNGEE. With 3 bases clipped from V and 5 bases from J, the junction kept 5 bases outside the gene matches. The CDR3 loop spans 14 amino acids. The CDR3 coding sequence is TGTGCCAGCAGCGAAAGGGACAGGGTTTATGGCTACACCTTC. Translated: CASSERDRVYGYTF.

This clone was seen a handful of times. V is TRBV5-4 and J is TRBJ2-5; possible D gene TRBD1, 5 bases. The DNA end favors TRBJ2-7, so the J call may be wrong. Germline lookup yields CDR1 SGHNT and CDR2 YYREEE (reference sequence). This CDR3 is 15 amino acids long. In nucleotides, the CDR3 is TGTGCCAGCAGTCCAGACAGCAAGATGTCCTACGAGCAGTACTTC. The encoded protein is CASSPDSKMSYEQYF.

This clone occurred many times. The chain carries TRBV5-4 and TRBJ2-1; perhaps TRBD1 as D (6 bases). The CDR3 sequence is 13 residues long. Between the trimmed V and J ends, which lost 7 bases and 6 bases, there was a span of 14 bases. Germline CDR1 reads SGHNT; CDR2 reads YYREEE (reference sequence). CDR3 region: CASEKTGSNEQFF. Here the CDR3 DNA reads TGTGCCAGCGAAAAAACAGGGAGCAATGAGCAGTTCTTC.

This clone was counted at least ten times. The chain employs TRBV14 and TRBJ2-5; 9 nucleotides match TRBD2. CDR1 and CDR2 from the germline V gene are SGHDN and FVKESK. The V and J ends lost 1 base and 5 bases, in that order; junction bases with no gene match: 20. The CDR3 length is 20 residues. The DNA of the CDR3 is TGTGCCAGCAGCCAAGCAGGGTTCTCAGATTTTATAGCGGGGGTGGAGACCCAGTACTTC. Protein: CASSQAGFSDFIAGVETQYF.

This clone came up many times. The J gene is TRBJ1-2, the V gene TRBV30; D is possibly TRBD1 (6 bases). The CDR3 length is 15 residues. Germline V gives CDR1 GTSNPN, CDR2 SVGIG (reference sequence). The V end was cut by 0 bases, the J end by 4 bases, with 15 bases between. The CDR3 sequence: CAWSVKGGRRYGYTF. CDR3 nucleotides: TGTGCCTGGAGTGTAAAGGGGGGGAGACGCTATGGCTACACCTTC. The full variable domain, its missing parts supplied by reference TRBV30 and TRBJ1-2, is SQTIHQWPATLVQPVGSPLSLECTVEGTSNPNLYWYRQAAGRGLQLLFYSVGIGQISSEVPQNLSASRPQDRQFILSSKKLLLSDSGFYLCAWSVKGGRRYGYTFGSGTRLTVV.

This clone was recorded at least ten times. The chain links TRBV10-2 to TRBJ2-7, with 9 bases that match TRBD1. There are 14 residues in the CDR3. V dropped 0 bases and J dropped 4; count of bases not matched to a gene: 1. Germline V gene sequence: CDR1 WSHSY, CDR2 SAAADI. Here the CDR3 reads CASSESGTGYEQYF. The DNA for the CDR3 is TGCGCCAGCAGTGAGTCCGGGACAGGGTACGAGCAGTACTTC.

This clone was seen at least ten times. The chain combines TRBV7-3 with TRBJ2-3, with TRBD2 matching over 14 bases. Germline CDR1 and CDR2: SGHTA and FQGTGA. The length of the CDR3 is 14 residues. Germline trimming cut 5 bases from V and 11 bases from J; bases unmatched to any gene: 6. CDR3 DNA: TGTGCCAGCAGCCCCGGGACTAGCGGGAGAGGGCAGTATTTT. Encoded protein: CASSPGTSGRGQYF.

Ten or more counts support this clone. This chain joins TRBV11-3 and TRBJ2-2; 12 nucleotides agree with TRBD2. After removal of 3 bases from V and 6 bases from J, the junction contained 2 bases not matched to a gene. This CDR3 has 15 residues. Germline V lookup: CDR1 SGHNT, CDR2 YENEEA. CDR3 in amino acids: CASSLTSGSSGELFF. In DNA form, the CDR3 reads TGTGCCAGCAGCTTGACTAGCGGGAGTTCCGGGGAGCTGTTTTTT.

Ten or more counts support this clone. The rearrangement uses TRBV5-4 and TRBJ2-5; weak D call: TRBD2 (5 bases). This CDR3 has 13 residues. CDR1 and CDR2 (germline): SGHNT, YYREEE (reference sequence). V was shortened by 0 bases and J by 5 bases, with 8 bases between the two germline ends. The CDR3 bases are TGTGCCAGCAGCTTGGAAGGACTGGAGACCCAGTACTTC. Translated: CASSLEGLETQYF.

The table lists this clone with a few counts. The gene calls are TRBV6-6 and TRBJ1-5, with D perhaps TRBD1 (5 bases). The CDR3 is 14 residues long. Trimming removed 0 bases at V and 3 bases at J, with 6 bases between. The germline CDR1 and CDR2 sequences are MNHNY and SVGAGI (reference sequence). CDR3 residues: CASSYSGDNQPQHF. In DNA, the CDR3 is TGTGCCAGCAGTTACTCAGGGGACAATCAGCCCCAGCATTTT.

This clone has ten or more counts. V gene TRBV2 combines with J gene TRBJ2-7, with 10 nucleotides matching TRBD2. The V gene's germline CDR1 is SNHLY and CDR2 FYNNEI. V shed 4 bases, J shed 4 bases, and the junction held 1 base outside the gene matches. CDR3 length equals 13 residues. The CDR3 bases are TGTGCCAGCAGTGTACTAGCGGGGTACGAGCAGTACTTC. Protein product: CASSVLAGYEQYF.

This clone came up many times. The V gene is TRBV27, the J gene TRBJ2-3; 7 bases match TRBD1. From germline, CDR1 is MNHEY and CDR2 SMNVEV (reference sequence). V lost 6 bases to trimming and J lost 1 base; unmatched junction nucleotides: 10. This CDR3 is built from 16 residues. The CDR3 region is CASSSRTGVRTDTQYF. In DNA form, the CDR3 reads TGTGCCAGCAGCTCCCGTACAGGGGTCCGCACAGATACGCAGTATTTT.

This clone was observed many times. V is TRBV11-2 and J is TRBJ1-1, with D uncertain. Trimming took off 4 bases at V and 0 bases at J, with 9 bases between the two ends. CDR1 and CDR2 (germline): SGHAT, FQNNGV. The CDR3 consists of 14 residues. Written as DNA, the CDR3 is TGTGCCAGCAGCTCTGCGGCCTTGAACACTGAAGCTTTCTTT. Protein sequence: CASSSAALNTEAFF.

The table lists this clone with a few counts. The chain combines TRBV7-9 with TRBJ2-5; 10 bases fit TRBD2. With the DNA end fitting TRBJ2-7 better, the J assignment may be wrong. The CDR3 contains 16 residues. Germline V gene lookup returns CDR1 SEHNR and CDR2 FQNEAQ (reference sequence). CDR3 region: CASSLYASGSSYEQYF. CDR3 bases: TGTGCCAGCAGCCTATACGCTAGCGGGAGCTCCTACGAGCAGTACTTC.

This clone was seen repeatedly, ten times or more. This chain joins TRBV4-1 and TRBJ2-1; tentative D call: TRBD1 (5 bases). V lost 0 bases and J 4 bases, leaving 13 bases between the germline ends. Looked up from germline, CDR1 is MGHRA and CDR2 is YSYEKL. The CDR3 has 16 amino acids. CDR3 coding DNA: TGCGCCAGCAGCCAAGATTGGGGCCAGTTATACAATGAGCAGTTCTTC. Translating it yields CASSQDWGQLYNEQFF.

This clone has a count of ten or more. The chain recombines TRBV9 with TRBJ2-1; 7 positions match TRBD2. The CDR3 has 15 amino acids. From germline, CDR1 is SGDLS and CDR2 YYNGEE. J was trimmed by 1 base and V by 2 bases; bases with no gene match: 3. The CDR3: CASSVGGGSYNEQFF. The CDR3 DNA reads as TGTGCCAGCAGCGTCGGGGGAGGGTCCTACAATGAGCAGTTCTTC.

This clone was observed many times. The chain couples TRBV5-6 to TRBJ1-5; D is ambiguous. Germline V gene data show CDR1 as SGHDT and CDR2 as YYEEEE. Trimming cost V 0 bases and J 1 base, with 11 bases left between them. This CDR3 is 16 amino acids long. The CDR3 coding sequence is TGTGCCAGCAGCTTGGCTGAGGGATCAAGCAATCAGCCCCAGCATTTT. Its translation is CASSLAEGSSNQPQHF.

This clone was picked up many times. CDR3 in DNA: TGTGCCAGCGTAGCGGGGGGCCTCACAGATACGCAGTATTTT. Protein sequence: CASVAGGLTDTQYF. This chain links TRBV2 with TRBJ2-3; 10 bases line up with TRBD2. With 8 bases clipped from V and 2 bases from J, the junction kept 4 bases outside the gene matches. Germline-derived CDR1 and CDR2 are SNHLY and FYNNEI. The CDR3 runs to 14 residues.

This clone was seen ten or more times. The chain employs TRBV6-1 and TRBJ2-5, with TRBD1 identical over 7 bases. With V trimmed by 6 bases and J by 2 bases, 9 bases remained unmatched. Per germline, CDR1 MNHNS and CDR2 SASEGT. This CDR3 has 15 residues. The CDR3 is CASRKQDRYQETQYF. Here the CDR3 DNA reads TGTGCCAGCAGGAAACAGGACAGGTATCAAGAGACCCAGTACTTC.

This clone was seen repeatedly, ten times or more. The genes are TRBV7-8 and TRBJ1-5; perhaps TRBD1 as D (5 bases). Germline values: CDR1 SGHVS, CDR2 FQNEAQ. The CDR3 sequence is 14 residues long. V was shortened by 2 bases and J by 2 bases, with 7 bases between the two germline ends. The CDR3 region has the DNA TGTGCCAGCAGCTTAATACAGGGCAATCAGCCCCAGCATTTT. It specifies CASSLIQGNQPQHF.

This clone showed up many times. V is TRBV4-1 and J is TRBJ1-2; 7 bases align to TRBD1. Germline lookup yields CDR1 MGHRA and CDR2 YSYEKL. This CDR3 comprises 16 residues. Trimming took 3 bases from V and 5 from J; bases not matched to a gene: 12. The CDR3 is CASSQRLMTGRYGYTF. As DNA, the CDR3 is TGCGCCAGCAGCCAGAGACTTATGACAGGGAGGTATGGCTACACCTTC.

This clone was detected many times. This sequence joins TRBV27 and TRBJ2-1; TRBD2 aligns across 13 bases. V shed 2 bases, J shed 3 bases, and the junction held 1 base outside the gene matches. The CDR3 spans 16 residues. From germline, CDR1 is MNHEY and CDR2 SMNVEV (reference sequence). Here the CDR3 DNA reads TGTGCCAGCAGTTTAGGGACTAGCGGGGTCTACAATGAGCAGTTCTTC. Translated: CASSLGTSGVYNEQFF.

This clone was detected many times. The V gene is TRBV30, the J gene TRBJ2-1; the match to TRBD1 covers 10 bases. V lost 0 bases to trimming and J lost 16 bases; unmatched junction nucleotides: 3. The CDR3 loop spans 11 amino acids. CDR1 GTSNPN and CDR2 SVGIG come from the germline V gene (reference sequence). CDR3 region: CAWSVGTGEFF. In DNA form, the CDR3 reads TGTGCCTGGAGTGTAGGGACAGGGGAATTCTTC.

There are many counts of this clone. The chain employs TRBV5-4 and TRBJ2-2; 7 bases are shared with TRBD2. The CDR3 extends over 14 amino acids. After removal of 0 bases from V and 7 bases from J, the junction contained 3 bases not matched to a gene. CDR1 and CDR2 from the germline V gene are SGHNT and YYREEE (reference sequence). CDR3 region: CASSLGGGGGELFF. The CDR3 DNA reads TGTGCCAGCAGCTTGGGAGGCGGGGGCGGGGAGCTGTTTTTT.